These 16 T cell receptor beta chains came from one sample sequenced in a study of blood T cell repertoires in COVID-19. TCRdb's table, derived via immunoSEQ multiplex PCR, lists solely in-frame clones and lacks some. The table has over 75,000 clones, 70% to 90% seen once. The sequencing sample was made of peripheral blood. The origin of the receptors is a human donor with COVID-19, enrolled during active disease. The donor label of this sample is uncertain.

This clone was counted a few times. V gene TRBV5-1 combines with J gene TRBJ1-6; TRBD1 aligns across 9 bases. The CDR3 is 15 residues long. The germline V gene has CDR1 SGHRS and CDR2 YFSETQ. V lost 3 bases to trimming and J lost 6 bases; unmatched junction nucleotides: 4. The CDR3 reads CASSSWTGANSPLHF. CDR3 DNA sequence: TGCGCCAGCAGCTCCTGGACAGGGGCTAATTCACCCCTCCACTTT.

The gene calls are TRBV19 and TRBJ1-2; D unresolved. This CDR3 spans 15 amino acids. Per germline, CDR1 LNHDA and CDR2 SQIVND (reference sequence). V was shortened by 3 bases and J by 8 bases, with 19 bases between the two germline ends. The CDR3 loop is CASSIHGPGLQGYTF. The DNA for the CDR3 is TGTGCCAGTAGTATCCACGGTCCTGGGTTACAGGGCTACACCTTC.

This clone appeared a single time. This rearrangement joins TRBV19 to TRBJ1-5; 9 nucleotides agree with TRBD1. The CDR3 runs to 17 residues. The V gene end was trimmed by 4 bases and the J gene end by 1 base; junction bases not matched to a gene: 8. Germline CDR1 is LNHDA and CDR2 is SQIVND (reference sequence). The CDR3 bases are TGTGCCAGTAGTAAACTACAGGGGGCGGAGAGCAATCAGCCCCAGCATTTT. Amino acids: CASSKLQGAESNQPQHF.

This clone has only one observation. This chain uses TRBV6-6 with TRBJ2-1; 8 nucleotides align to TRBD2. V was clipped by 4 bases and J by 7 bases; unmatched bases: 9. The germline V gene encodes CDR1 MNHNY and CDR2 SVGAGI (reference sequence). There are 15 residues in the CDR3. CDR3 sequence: CASSFQAGVVNEQFF. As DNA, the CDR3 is TGTGCCAGCAGTTTCCAAGCGGGAGTGGTAAATGAGCAGTTCTTC.

This CDR3 is CASSLGQGIGGANVLTF. DNA of the CDR3: TGTGCCAGCTCACTGGGCCAGGGTATAGGCGGGGCCAACGTCCTGACTTTC. This chain uses TRBV18 with TRBJ2-6; D is perhaps TRBD1 (5 bases). Germline V gene lookup returns CDR1 KGHSH and CDR2 LQKENI. There are 17 residues in the CDR3. V lost 4 bases and J lost 4, with 17 bases in between.

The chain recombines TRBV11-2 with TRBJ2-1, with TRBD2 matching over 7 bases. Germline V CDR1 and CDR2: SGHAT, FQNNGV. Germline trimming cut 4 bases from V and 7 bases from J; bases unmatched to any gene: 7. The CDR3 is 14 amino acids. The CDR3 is CASSSSGGWNEQFF. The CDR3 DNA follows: TGTGCCAGCAGCTCTAGCGGAGGGTGGAATGAGCAGTTCTTC. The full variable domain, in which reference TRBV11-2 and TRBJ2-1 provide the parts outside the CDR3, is EAGVAQSPRYKIIEKRQSVAFWCNPISGHATLYWYQQILGQGPKLLIQFQNNGVVDDSQLPKDRFSAERLKGVDSTLKIQPAKLEDSAVYLCASSSSGGWNEQFFGPGTRLTVL.

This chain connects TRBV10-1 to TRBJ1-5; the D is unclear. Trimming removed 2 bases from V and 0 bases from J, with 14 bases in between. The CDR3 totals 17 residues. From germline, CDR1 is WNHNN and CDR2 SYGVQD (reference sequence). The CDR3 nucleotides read TGCGCCAGCAGTGAGGAGTTCGTAAGTTATAGCAATCAGCCCCAGCATTTT. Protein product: CASSEEFVSYSNQPQHF.

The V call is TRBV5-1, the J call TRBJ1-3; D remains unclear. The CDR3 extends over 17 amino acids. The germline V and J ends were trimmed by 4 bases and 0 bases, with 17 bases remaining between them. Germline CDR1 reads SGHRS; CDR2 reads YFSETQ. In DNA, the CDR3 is TGCGCCAGCAGCACGCAGGCAGCCACCGACTCTGGAAACACCATATATTTT. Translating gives CASSTQAATDSGNTIYF. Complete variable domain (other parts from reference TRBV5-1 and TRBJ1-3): KAGVTQTPRYLIKTRGQQVTLSCSPISGHRSVSWYQQTPGQGLQFLFEYFSETQRNKGNFPGRFSGRQFSNSRSEMNVSTLELGDSALYLCASSTQAATDSGNTIYFGEGSWLTVV.

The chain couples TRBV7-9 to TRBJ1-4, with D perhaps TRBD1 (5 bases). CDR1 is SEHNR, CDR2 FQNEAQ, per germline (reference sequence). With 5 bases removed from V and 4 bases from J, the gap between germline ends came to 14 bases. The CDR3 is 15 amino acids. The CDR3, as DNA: TGTGCCAGCAGCCCCCCTCAGGGCTTTAATGAAAAACTGTTTTTT. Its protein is CASSPPQGFNEKLFF.

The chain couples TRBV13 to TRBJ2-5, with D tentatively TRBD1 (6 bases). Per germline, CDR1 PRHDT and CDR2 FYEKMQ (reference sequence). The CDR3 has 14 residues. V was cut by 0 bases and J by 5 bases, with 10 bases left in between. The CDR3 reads CASSLGARGETQYF. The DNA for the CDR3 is TGTGCCAGCAGCTTAGGCGCCAGGGGCGAGACCCAGTACTTC.

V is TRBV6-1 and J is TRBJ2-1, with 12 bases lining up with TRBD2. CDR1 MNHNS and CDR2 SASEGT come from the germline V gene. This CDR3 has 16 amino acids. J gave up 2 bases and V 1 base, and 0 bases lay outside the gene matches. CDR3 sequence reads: CASSEGTSGAYNEQFF. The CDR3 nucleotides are TGTGCCAGCAGTGAAGGGACTAGCGGGGCCTACAATGAGCAGTTCTTC.

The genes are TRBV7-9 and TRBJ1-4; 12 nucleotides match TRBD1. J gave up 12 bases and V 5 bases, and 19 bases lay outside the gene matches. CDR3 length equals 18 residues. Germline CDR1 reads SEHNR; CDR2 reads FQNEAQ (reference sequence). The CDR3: CASSRYGTGGLAPRELFF. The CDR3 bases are TGTGCCAGCAGCAGATACGGGACAGGGGGCTTGGCACCTCGAGAACTGTTTTTT.

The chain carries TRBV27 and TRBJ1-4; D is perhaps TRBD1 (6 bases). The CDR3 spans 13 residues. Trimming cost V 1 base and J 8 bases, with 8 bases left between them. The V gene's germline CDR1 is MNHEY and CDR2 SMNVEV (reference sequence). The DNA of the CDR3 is TGTGCCAGCAGTTTATTAGACAGGGAAAAACTGTTTTTT. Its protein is CASSLLDREKLFF.

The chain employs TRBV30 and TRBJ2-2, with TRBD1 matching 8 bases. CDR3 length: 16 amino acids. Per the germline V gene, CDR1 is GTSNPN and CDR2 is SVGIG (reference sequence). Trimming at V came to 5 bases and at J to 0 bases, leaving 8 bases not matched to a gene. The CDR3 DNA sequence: TGTGCCTGGTCGGTCGCGGGACAGGCGAACACCGGGGAGCTGTTTTTT. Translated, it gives CAWSVAGQANTGELFF.

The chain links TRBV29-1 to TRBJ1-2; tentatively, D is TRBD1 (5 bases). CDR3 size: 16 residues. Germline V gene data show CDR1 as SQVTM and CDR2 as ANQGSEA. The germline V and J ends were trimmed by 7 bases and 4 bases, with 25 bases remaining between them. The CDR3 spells CSADHGEGQTTYGYTF. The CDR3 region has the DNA TGCAGCGCGGATCATGGGGAGGGGCAAACAACCTATGGCTACACCTTC. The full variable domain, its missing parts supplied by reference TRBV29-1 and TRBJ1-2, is SAVISQKPSRDICQRGTSLTIQCQVDSQVTMMFWYRQQPGQSLTLIATANQGSEATYESGFVIDKFPISRPNLTFSTLTVSNMSPEDSSIYLCSADHGEGQTTYGYTFGSGTRLTVV.

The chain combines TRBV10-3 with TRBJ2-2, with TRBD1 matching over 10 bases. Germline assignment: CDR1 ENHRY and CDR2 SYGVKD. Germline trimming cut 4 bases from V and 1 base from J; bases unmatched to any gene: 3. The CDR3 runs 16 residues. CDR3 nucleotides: TGTGCCATCAGTGGACAGGGGGCAGTGAACACCGGGGAGCTGTTTTTT. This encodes CAISGQGAVNTGELFF.